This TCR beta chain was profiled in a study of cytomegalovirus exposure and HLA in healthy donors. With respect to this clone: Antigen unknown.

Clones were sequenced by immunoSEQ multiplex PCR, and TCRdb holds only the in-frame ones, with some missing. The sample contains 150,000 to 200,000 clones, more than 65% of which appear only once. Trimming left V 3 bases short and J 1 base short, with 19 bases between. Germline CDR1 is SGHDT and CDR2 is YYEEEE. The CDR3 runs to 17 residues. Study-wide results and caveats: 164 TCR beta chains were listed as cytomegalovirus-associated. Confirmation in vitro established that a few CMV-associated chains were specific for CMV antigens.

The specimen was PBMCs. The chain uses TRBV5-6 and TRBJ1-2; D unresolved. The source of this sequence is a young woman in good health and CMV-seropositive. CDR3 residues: CASSSTWMVLVNYGYTF. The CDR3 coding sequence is TGTGCCAGCAGCTCAACTTGGATGGTCCTAGTTAACTATGGCTACACCTTC.